One and the same sample provided the 32 T cell receptor beta chains below, sequenced in a study of CD8 T cells in ankylosing spondylitis. Using its own MiXCR run on the 5' RACE reads, TCRdb lists one record per CDR3 protein. The sample includes 200,000 or so distinct CDR3 sequences, over 10% of them seen just once. Sequenced sample: blood, either unsorted or a sorted T cell fraction (not recorded which). The origin of the receptors is a female donor with ankylosing spondylitis or in good health (not recorded which).

Comment on this clonotype: This sequence may be a read error, since a much larger clone differs from it by one base. This chain joins TRBV2 and TRBJ2-5; D might be TRBD1 (6 bases). Per germline, CDR1 SNHLY and CDR2 FYNNEI. Trimming shortened V by 11 bases and J by 5 bases, and 12 bases separated the two germline ends. This CDR3 has 11 residues. The CDR3 DNA is TGTGCCCCCCGGCAGGGGGAGACCCAGTACTTC. Translated: CAPRQGETQYF. Using reference TRBV2 and TRBJ2-5 for the parts outside the CDR3, the full variable domain is EPEVTQTPSHQVTQMGQEVILRCVPISNHLYFYWYRQILGQKVEFLVSFYNNEISEKSEIFDDQFSVERPDGSNFTLKIRSTKLEDSAMYFCAPRQGETQYFGPGTRLLVL.

The chain employs TRBV5-1 and TRBJ1-5; 8 bases map to TRBD1. Germline trimming cut 1 base from V and 2 bases from J; bases unmatched to any gene: 5. The germline V gene has CDR1 SGHRS and CDR2 YFSETQ. This CDR3 comprises 16 residues. Written as DNA, the CDR3 is TGCGCCAGCAGCTTGATCGCAGGGGGCGGCAATCAGCCCCAGCATTTT. It translates to CASSLIAGGGNQPQHF. The full variable domain, in which reference TRBV5-1 and TRBJ1-5 provide the parts outside the CDR3, is KAGVTQTPRYLIKTRGQQVTLSCSPISGHRSVSWYQQTPGQGLQFLFEYFSETQRNKGNFPGRFSGRQFSNSRSEMNVSTLELGDSALYLCASSLIAGGGNQPQHFGDGTRLSIL.

The sample holds many counts of this clonotype. The chain has TRBV7-9 and TRBJ1-4, with 8 bases lining up with TRBD1. This CDR3 has 15 amino acids. Germline trimming cut 5 bases from V and 4 bases from J; bases unmatched to any gene: 6. Germline loops: CDR1 SEHNR, CDR2 FQNEAQ (reference sequence). Here the CDR3 reads CASSHTGGDNEKLFF. The CDR3, as DNA: TGTGCCAGCAGCCATACAGGGGGTGATAATGAAAAACTGTTTTTT.

This clonotype was recorded at least ten times. This sequence joins TRBV6-5 and TRBJ1-5; D gene unclear. V shed 0 bases and J shed 11 bases, with 14 bases lying between them. CDR3 length: 14 residues. Looked up from germline, CDR1 is MNHEY and CDR2 is SVGAGI. In nucleotides, the CDR3 is TGTGCCAGCAGTTACTCTAGCTGGAGTGAGGCCCAGCATTTT. Its translation: CASSYSSWSEAQHF.

Note on this clonotype: A read error may be the cause here, since a much bigger clone is one base away. The chain combines TRBV9 with TRBJ2-3, with D uncertain. Germline V lookup: CDR1 SGDLS, CDR2 YYNGEE. The V end was cut by 4 bases, the J end by 0 bases, with 18 bases between. The CDR3 has 17 amino acids. Written as DNA, the CDR3 is TGTGCCAGCAGCTTAAAATCCGGTCTTTCTAGCACAGATACGCAGTATTTT. It specifies CASSLKSGLSSTDTQYF.

Ten or more counts support this clonotype. The chain joins TRBV19 to TRBJ1-2; 7 nucleotides align to TRBD1. The CDR3 extends over 14 amino acids. The germline V gene has CDR1 LNHDA and CDR2 SQIVND (reference sequence). V shed 6 bases and J 5 bases; nucleotides not matched to a gene: 9. This CDR3 reads CASSITGVGYGYTF. Written as DNA, the CDR3 is TGTGCCAGTAGCATTACAGGGGTGGGGTATGGCTACACCTTC.

This clonotype was found many times. The chain carries TRBV14 and TRBJ2-2; TRBD1 or TRBD2 may be the D gene (5 bases each). This CDR3 comprises 14 residues. Trimming left V 6 bases short and J 6 bases short, with 14 bases between. Germline V gene sequence: CDR1 SGHDN, CDR2 FVKESK. In DNA, the CDR3 is TGTGCCAGCAGTGAAGCGGTGGGGGCCGGGGAGCTGTTTTTT. It yields the protein CASSEAVGAGELFF.

The rearrangement links TRBV28 to TRBJ2-5; 7 bases are shared with TRBD1. This CDR3 comprises 14 residues. Germline-derived CDR1 and CDR2 are MDHEN and SYDVKM. Trimming at V came to 7 bases and at J to 4 bases, leaving 9 bases not matched to a gene. For the CDR3, the DNA is TGTGCCAGCACCTTAGAGGGACAGAGAGAGACCCAGTACTTC. Translation: CASTLEGQRETQYF. Filled out from reference TRBV28 and TRBJ2-5, the complete variable domain reads DVKVTQSSRYLVKRTGEKVFLECVQDMDHENMFWYRQDPGLGLRLIYFSYDVKMKEKGDIPEGYSVSREKKERFSLILESASTNQTSMYLCASTLEGQRETQYFGPGTRLLVL.

This clonotype occurred many times. The genes are TRBV20-1 and TRBJ1-1; TRBD1 is a possible D gene (5 bases). The V and J ends lost 3 bases and 4 bases respectively, with 9 bases between them. CDR1 DFQATT and CDR2 SNEGSKA come from the germline V gene (reference sequence). This CDR3 comprises 12 residues. In nucleotides, the CDR3 is TGCAGTGCTAGGATTGGGGGCACTGAAGCTTTCTTT. Amino acids: CSARIGGTEAFF.

The rearrangement links TRBV7-9 to TRBJ1-4; weak D call: TRBD1 (6 bases). This CDR3 is 15 amino acids long. Germline V gives CDR1 SEHNR, CDR2 FQNEAQ (reference sequence). V gave up 3 bases and J gave up 5 bases, with 13 bases separating them. In nucleotides, the CDR3 is TGTGCCAGCAGCTTTGGGGGGGGCAGGAATGAAAAACTGTTTTTT. Translating gives CASSFGGGRNEKLFF.

This clonotype was counted many times. This sequence joins TRBV6-1 and TRBJ1-5; no definite D call. The CDR3 has 13 residues. Trimming cost V 6 bases and J 4 bases, with 10 bases left between them. Germline-derived CDR1 and CDR2 are MNHNS and SASEGT. The CDR3 DNA reads as TGTGCCAGCAGAGGGTTGGGGAATCAGCCCCAGCATTTT. Translating it yields CASRGLGNQPQHF.

As concerns this clonotype: The junction departs from germline at one end; a sequencing error may be responsible. The gene calls are TRBV18 and TRBJ2-1, with 8 bases lining up with TRBD2. CDR3 size: 16 residues. Germline V gene data show CDR1 as KGHSH and CDR2 as LQKENI. The CDR3 sequence: CTSSPPSLRGGHEQFF. Written as DNA, the CDR3 is TGTACCAGCTCACCACCGAGCTTACGGGGGGGCCATGAGCAGTTCTTC.

The table lists this clonotype with many counts. The chain uses TRBV29-1 and TRBJ2-1; D is possibly TRBD1 (5 bases). The V end was cut by 3 bases, the J end by 5 bases, with 11 bases between. Germline lookup yields CDR1 SQVTM and CDR2 ANQGSEA. The CDR3 consists of 13 residues. The CDR3 coding sequence is TGCAGCGTTGACAGGGAATTCCACAATGAGCAGTTCTTC. It codes for CSVDREFHNEQFF.

This clonotype was recorded at least ten times. The chain uses TRBV28 and TRBJ2-2, with TRBD2 identical over 9 bases. The CDR3 is made up of 16 amino acids. V dropped 2 bases and J dropped 5; count of bases not matched to a gene: 6. Germline CDR1 MDHEN, CDR2 SYDVKM. The CDR3 bases are TGTGCCAGCAGTTTAGTCGCTAGCGGGATGACCGGGGAGCTGTTTTTT. Residues: CASSLVASGMTGELFF. Combining the CDR3 with reference TRBV28 and TRBJ2-2 gives the whole variable domain DVKVTQSSRYLVKRTGEKVFLECVQDMDHENMFWYRQDPGLGLRLIYFSYDVKMKEKGDIPEGYSVSREKKERFSLILESASTNQTSMYLCASSLVASGMTGELFFGEGSRLTVL.

This clonotype was detected ten times or more. This chain joins TRBV24-1 and TRBJ1-1, with D possibly being TRBD1 (5 bases). In germline, CDR1 is KGHDR, CDR2 SFDVKD. Trimming took off 5 bases at V and 4 bases at J, with 19 bases between the two ends. This CDR3 region has 16 residues. CDR3 sequence: CATSASRVRGRTEAFF. In DNA, the CDR3 is TGTGCCACCAGTGCTAGTCGTGTCCGGGGCCGCACTGAAGCTTTCTTT.

In this sample, this clonotype turned up many times. The chain is built from TRBV4-3 and TRBJ2-7; TRBD2 matches at 10 bases. Germline CDR1 and CDR2: LGHNA and YSLEER. V was pared by 0 bases and J by 6 bases, with 8 bases of the junction left unmatched. CDR3 length: 16 residues. The CDR3 loop is CASSQELSLAGFEQYF. CDR3 DNA: TGCGCCAGCAGCCAAGAGTTATCACTAGCGGGATTCGAGCAGTACTTC.

This clonotype was counted at least ten times. The chain has TRBV6-2 or TRBV6-3 and TRBJ2-1, with a tentative D call TRBD1 (6 bases). The CDR3 is made up of 13 amino acids. Per germline, CDR1 MNHEY and CDR2 SVGEGT. The V and J ends lost 6 bases and 4 bases respectively, with 10 bases between them. The CDR3 DNA reads TGTGCCAGCAGGCCTGACAGGTACAATGAGCAGTTCTTC. This codes for CASRPDRYNEQFF.

In its sample, this clonotype was seen many times. The V and J genes are TRBV20-1 and TRBJ1-5; D might be TRBD1 (6 bases). Per the germline V gene, CDR1 is DFQATT and CDR2 is SNEGSKA (reference sequence). Trimming took 3 bases from V and 5 from J, leaving 14 bases between them. CDR3 length equals 14 residues. The CDR3 coding sequence is TGCAGTGCTAGTAGGGGGAACGGCCATCAGCCCCAGCATTTT. It encodes CSASRGNGHQPQHF.

A few counts support this clonotype. The gene calls are TRBV7-8 and TRBJ2-7; tentatively, D is TRBD1 (5 bases). Germline V gene lookup returns CDR1 SGHVS and CDR2 FQNEAQ. The CDR3 is made up of 13 amino acids. With 3 bases removed from V and 6 bases from J, the gap between germline ends came to 12 bases. This chain's CDR3 is CASSLAGLAEQYF. DNA for the CDR3: TGTGCCAGCAGCTTGGCAGGGCTGGCCGAGCAGTACTTC.

There are many counts of this clonotype. This sequence joins TRBV12-3 or TRBV12-4 and TRBJ1-1; D not resolved. The CDR3 extends over 13 amino acids. V was shortened by 5 bases and J by 4 bases, with 11 bases between the two germline ends. The CDR3 nucleotides are TGTGCCAGCAGTCAAGTTTTTGGCACTGAAGCTTTCTTT. It yields the protein CASSQVFGTEAFF.

This clonotype was found many times. The chain combines TRBV10-3 with TRBJ1-5; 8 nucleotides agree with TRBD1. This CDR3 contains 13 residues. From germline, CDR1 is ENHRY and CDR2 SYGVKD. The trim removed 6 bases at V and 5 bases at J, leaving 3 bases unmatched. The DNA for the CDR3 is TGTGCCATCAGCTCACAGGGGGATCAGCCCCAGCATTTT. Translating it yields CAISSQGDQPQHF.

This clonotype was observed many times. The J gene is TRBJ1-2, the V gene TRBV5-1; D not certain. There are 13 residues in the CDR3. In germline, CDR1 is SGHRS, CDR2 YFSETQ. Trimming removed 0 bases from V and 4 bases from J, with 7 bases in between. DNA for the CDR3: TGCGCCAGCAGCTTGGCAGTCAGCTATGGCTACACCTTC. Translation: CASSLAVSYGYTF.

The genes are TRBV7-9 and TRBJ2-1, with 8 bases lining up with TRBD1. V was pared by 5 bases and J by 4 bases, with 7 bases of the junction left unmatched. Per the germline V gene, CDR1 is SEHNR and CDR2 is FQNEAQ (reference sequence). The CDR3 covers 15 residues. CDR3 loop: CASSAGQGDYNEQFF. DNA of the CDR3: TGTGCCAGCAGCGCTGGACAGGGCGATTACAATGAGCAGTTCTTC.

Remarks on this clonotype: A read error is possible here, since a much larger clone lies one base away. The chain joins TRBV28 to TRBJ2-1; D is perhaps TRBD2 (5 bases). The CDR3 length is 19 residues. Germline CDR1 reads MDHEN; CDR2 reads SYDVKM. The CDR3 here is CASSPLPVRREGFYNGQFF. The CDR3 region has the DNA TGTGCCAGCAGTCCATTACCCGTGCGTCGAGAGGGCTTCTACAATGGGCAGTTCTTC.

The chain has TRBV7-8 and TRBJ1-2; D is ambiguous. Germline V CDR1 and CDR2: SGHVS, FQNEAQ. The germline V and J ends were trimmed by 1 base and 6 bases, with 9 bases remaining between them. CDR3 size: 13 residues. CDR3 nucleotides: TGTGCCAGCAGCTTAGGGCAGCGTGATGGCTACACCTTC. Amino acids: CASSLGQRDGYTF.

To note about this clonotype: A much larger clone sits a single nucleotide away, making a read error possible. The chain has TRBV20-1 and TRBJ1-2, with D perhaps matching TRBD1 (6 bases). The CDR3 sequence is 13 residues long. Looked up from germline, CDR1 is DFQATT and CDR2 is SNEGSKA (reference sequence). Trimming stripped 5 bases from V and 2 bases from J, with 12 bases between. CDR3 loop: CSADGGVNYGYTF. In DNA, the CDR3 is TGCAGTGCTGACGGGGGCGTCAACTATGGCTACACCTTC.

This clonotype was recorded many times. The rearrangement uses TRBV3-1 and TRBJ2-7; TRBD1 matches 7 bases. After removal of 3 bases from V and 4 bases from J, the junction contained 6 bases not matched to a gene. The V gene's germline CDR1 is LGHDT and CDR2 YNNKEL (reference sequence). The CDR3 totals 14 residues. CDR3 sequence reads: CASSHRDREYEQYF. The DNA for the CDR3 is TGTGCCAGCAGCCACCGGGACAGAGAGTACGAGCAGTACTTC.

This clonotype was observed many times. The chain combines TRBV15 with TRBJ2-1; a possible D gene is TRBD1 (5 bases). The CDR3 contains 13 residues. CDR1 is LNHNV and CDR2 is YYDKDF in the germline V gene (reference sequence). Trimming took off 4 bases at V and 6 bases at J, with 10 bases between the two ends. The CDR3 loop reads CATSIIQGNEQFF. CDR3 in DNA: TGTGCCACCAGCATAATTCAGGGCAATGAGCAGTTCTTC. The variable domain in full, completed from reference TRBV15 and TRBJ2-1, reads DAMVIQNPRYQVTQFGKPVTLSCSQTLNHNVMYWYQQKSSQAPKLLFHYYDKDFNNEADTPDNFQSRRPNTSFCFLDIRSPGLGDTAMYLCATSIIQGNEQFFGPGTRLTVL.

This clonotype showed up many times. The chain joins TRBV5-1 to TRBJ2-1; D is perhaps TRBD1 (6 bases). This CDR3 has 16 amino acids. V was cut by 2 bases and J by 9 bases, with 21 bases left in between. Germline values: CDR1 SGHRS, CDR2 YFSETQ. The CDR3 nucleotides read TGCGCCAGCAGCTTCCTTGGGACGGGGACCAGGGGTGAGCAGTTCTTC. Amino acid sequence: CASSFLGTGTRGEQFF.

This clonotype was picked up many times. The rearrangement joins TRBV29-1 to TRBJ2-7; no clear D. The germline gives CDR1 SQVTM, CDR2 ANQGSEA. Trimming cost V 7 bases and J 3 bases, with 10 bases left between them. The CDR3 is made up of 11 amino acids. The CDR3 DNA sequence: TGCAGCGGAGTGGGCGGCTACGAGCAGTACTTC. Translated, it gives CSGVGGYEQYF.

Comment on this clonotype: With a much larger clone just one base away, this may be a read error. The chain employs TRBV5-1 and TRBJ1-1; 9 positions match TRBD1. The CDR3 is 13 amino acids. In germline, CDR1 is SGHRS, CDR2 YFSETQ. CDR3 amino acids: CASSWTGVTEASF. The DNA of the CDR3 is TGCGCCAGCAGCTGGACAGGGGTCACTGAAGCTTCCTTT.

This clonotype was seen ten or more times. The V gene is TRBV4-3, the J gene TRBJ2-1; D is unclear. Trimming removed 4 bases at V and 7 bases at J, with 14 bases between. In germline, CDR1 is LGHNA, CDR2 YSLEER. The CDR3 extends over 14 amino acids. DNA for the CDR3: TGCGCCAGCAGCCTATCTCTGGAACCTAATGAGCAGTTCTTC. It encodes CASSLSLEPNEQFF.